Listed below are T cell receptor beta chains from one sample, sequenced in a study of blood T cell repertoires in COVID-19. Sequencing was performed with immunoSEQ multiplex PCR; in TCRdb, only in-frame clones are kept and a portion is missing. Of over 140,000 clones listed, 84% are singletons. Sample: peripheral blood. Receptor source: a woman aged 55-75 years with acute or convalescent COVID-19. CDR3s include the opening cysteine and the closing phenylalanine or tryptophan. The D gene is left open where the match is weak. Clone size, where shown, is once, few, many, or a class for clones that have expanded.

v_call	clone_size	j_call	d_call	cdr3_aa	cdr3_nt
TRBV28	.	TRBJ2-5	.	CASSEAGGETQYF	TGTGCCAGCAGTGAGGCTGGAGGGGAGACCCAGTACTTC
TRBV11-2	once	TRBJ2-7	TRBD2	CASSPGTSGLNEQYF	TGTGCCAGCAGCCCCGGGACTAGCGGGCTGAACGAGCAGTACTTC
TRBV28	.	TRBJ2-1	TRBD1	CASSSGQGRNEQFF	TGTGCCAGCAGCTCGGGACAGGGGAGGAATGAGCAGTTCTTC
TRBV2	once	TRBJ2-1	.	CASISSVYNEQFF	TGTGCCAGCATTTCTAGCGTCTACAATGAGCAGTTCTTC
TRBV29-1	.	TRBJ2-3	.	CSVASDGGTQYF	TGCAGCGTTGCTAGCGACGGGGGTACGCAGTATTTT
TRBV3-1/TRBV3-2	.	TRBJ1-2	TRBD1	CASSQPRTGHYGYTF	TGTGCCAGCAGCCAACCCCGGACAGGGCACTATGGCTACACCTTC
TRBV4-3	.	TRBJ2-3	TRBD2	CASSQLAGTTSTDTQYF	TGCGCCAGCAGCCAGCTAGCGGGAACTACTAGCACAGATACGCAGTATTTT
TRBV2	once	TRBJ2-1	.	CASREWNEQFF	TGTGCCAGCAGAGAGTGGAATGAGCAGTTCTTC
TRBV30	.	TRBJ1-5	TRBD1	CAWSGTGDQPQHF	TGTGCCTGGAGTGGAACAGGGGATCAGCCCCAGCATTTT
TRBV27	.	TRBJ2-3	.	CASSPGDTQYF	TGTGCCAGCAGTCCCGGAGATACGCAGTATTTT
TRBV28	.	TRBJ2-1	TRBD2	CASKLAGVQSYNEQFF	TGTGCCAGCAAACTAGCGGGAGTTCAGTCCTACAATGAGCAGTTCTTC
TRBV7-3	.	TRBJ2-3	TRBD2	CASSQTSGSTDTQYF	TGTGCCAGCAGCCAGACTAGCGGAAGCACAGATACGCAGTATTTT
TRBV10-3	.	TRBJ2-5	TRBD1	CAISPDRGLETQYF	TGTGCCATCAGTCCCGACAGGGGGCTTGAGACCCAGTACTTC
TRBV11-3	.	TRBJ2-1	.	CASSLGVADNEQFF	TGTGCCAGCAGCTTAGGAGTAGCGGACAATGAGCAGTTCTTC
TRBV29-1	.	TRBJ2-1	.	CSVAERVHNEQFF	TGCAGCGTTGCCGAGCGGGTACACAATGAGCAGTTCTTC
TRBV6-1	.	TRBJ1-1	.	CASSENRELTEAFF	TGTGCCAGCAGTGAGAACCGGGAGCTCACTGAAGCTTTCTTT
TRBV7-8	.	TRBJ1-2	.	CASSLARGHYGYTF	TGTGCCAGCAGCTTAGCGCGGGGACACTATGGCTACACCTTC
TRBV12-3/TRBV12-4	.	TRBJ1-2	.	CASSFVNGYTF	TGTGCCAGCAGTTTTGTTAATGGCTACACCTTC
TRBV27	once	TRBJ2-3	TRBD2	CASRSSGGRSDTQYF	TGTGCCAGCAGATCTAGCGGGGGAAGGTCAGATACGCAGTATTTT
TRBV29-1	few	TRBJ2-7	.	CSVEYPGGEQYF	TGCAGCGTTGAATACCCAGGGGGGGAGCAGTACTTC
TRBV5-1	.	TRBJ2-7	TRBD1	CASSWGQGVYEQYF	TGCGCCAGCAGCTGGGGACAGGGGGTCTACGAGCAGTACTTC
TRBV18	.	TRBJ1-1	.	CASSSSSVMNTEAFF	TGTGCCAGCTCGTCCTCGTCCGTTATGAACACTGAAGCTTTCTTT
TRBV10-2	.	TRBJ1-2	TRBD1	CASSERGTELFKQYGYTF	TGCGCCAGCAGTGAGAGGGGGACAGAGCTATTCAAACAATATGGCTACACCTTC
TRBV19	.	TRBJ2-7	.	CASSIGLRGNYEQYF	TGTGCCAGTAGTATAGGTCTCCGGGGAAATTACGAGCAGTACTTC
TRBV3-1/TRBV3-2	.	TRBJ1-5	TRBD1	CASSQAGTGGRQPQHF	TGTGCCAGCAGCCAAGCCGGGACAGGGGGTCGTCAGCCCCAGCATTTT
TRBV2	.	TRBJ2-7	.	CASSDWAGIRSSKYEQYF	TGTGCCAGCAGTGACTGGGCTGGTATCAGATCTAGCAAGTACGAGCAGTACTTC